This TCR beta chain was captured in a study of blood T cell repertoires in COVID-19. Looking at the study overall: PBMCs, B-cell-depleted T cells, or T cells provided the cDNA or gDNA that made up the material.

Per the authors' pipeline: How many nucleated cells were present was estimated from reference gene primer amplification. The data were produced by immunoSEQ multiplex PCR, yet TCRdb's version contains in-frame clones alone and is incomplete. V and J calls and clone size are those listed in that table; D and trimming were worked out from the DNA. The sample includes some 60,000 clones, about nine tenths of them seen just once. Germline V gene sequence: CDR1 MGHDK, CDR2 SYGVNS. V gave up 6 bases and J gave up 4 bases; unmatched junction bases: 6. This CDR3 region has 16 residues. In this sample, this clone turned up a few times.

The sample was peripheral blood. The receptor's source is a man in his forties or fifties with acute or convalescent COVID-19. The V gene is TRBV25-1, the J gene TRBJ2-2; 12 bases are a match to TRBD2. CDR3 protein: CASSPGLAGPTGELFF. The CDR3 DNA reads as TGTGCCAGCAGCCCGGGACTAGCGGGTCCCACCGGGGAGCTGTTTTTT.